This T cell receptor (beta chain) was recovered during a study of control samples from healthy donors and cancer patients (dated by TCRdb to 2019 to 2021). To note about this clone: The antigen it binds to is not known. No base quality information exists; no much larger clone differs at one position.

Libraries were constructed by the immunoSEQ multiplex PCR assay. Entries here come from immuneACCESS through TCRdb and include only in-frame sequences with V and J called. Some clones fail to appear in such tables; in the studies checked, an unresolved V gene covers under half of the shortfall, and the cause of the remainder is unknown. Here the sample has about 90,000 clones; 90% to 95% occur a single time. Roughly 1.5% of the sample is in the top ten clones. Counted from cysteine to phenylalanine, this CDR3 has 16 amino acids. The only DNA kept is the CDR3, 48 bases in frame from the first base. The germline V gene provides CDR1 SNHLY and CDR2 FYNNEI. The V end loses 7 bases and the J end loses 6 bases, and a stretch of 22 bases separates them.

This sequence originates from a woman aged 25-40 years in good health. The chain couples TRBV2 to TRBJ1-5, with TRBD1 perhaps the D gene, on 6 matching bases. The sequenced sample was blood. The bases are TGTGCCAGCATGGGGGGCTCCCCCCTGAAGCGTCAGCCCCAGCATTTT. This is translated as CASMGGSPLKRQPQHF.